These 32 T cell receptor beta chains originate from one sample sequenced in a study of blood T cells in healthy people across ages. Alongside a J-beta primer mix, a sample-barcoded 5' primer served in a second PCR lasting roughly 6 to 12 cycles. In TCRdb, the 5' RACE reads were re-called with MiXCR into one record per CDR3 protein. The data hold more than 700,000 distinct CDR3 sequences, with about 55% observed a single time. Sequenced material: blood. All receptors derive from a man aged 80 or over in good health.

This chain joins TRBV24-1 and TRBJ2-7, with 7 nucleotides matching TRBD1. V shed 3 bases and J 3 bases; nucleotides not matched to a gene: 10. Germline V gene data show CDR1 as KGHDR and CDR2 as SFDVKD. CDR3 size: 16 residues. DNA of the CDR3: TGTGCCACCAGTGATCGGAGTGGGACAGCGAGCTACGAGCAGTACTTC. It translates to CATSDRSGTASYEQYF.

A word on this clonotype: This may arise from a read error, as a much more abundant clone is one base away. V and J are TRBV4-1 and TRBJ1-2; D is uncertain. The V gene's germline CDR1 is MGHRA and CDR2 YSYEKL. The CDR3 consists of 14 residues. Trimming removed 1 base at V and 3 bases at J, with 9 bases between. The CDR3 nucleotides are TGCGCCAGCAGCCAAGGGTGGCAGGACTATGGCTACACCTTC. As protein: CASSQGWQDYGYTF.

The chain links TRBV5-1 to TRBJ2-1, with D unresolved. CDR1 is SGHRS and CDR2 is YFSETQ in the germline V gene. CDR3 length: 15 residues. Trimming removed 0 bases from V and 0 bases from J, with 7 bases in between. CDR3 loop: CASSLVAPSYNEQFF. The CDR3 nucleotides read TGCGCCAGCAGCTTGGTGGCCCCCTCCTACAATGAGCAGTTCTTC. Combining the CDR3 with reference TRBV5-1 and TRBJ2-1 gives the whole variable domain KAGVTQTPRYLIKTRGQQVTLSCSPISGHRSVSWYQQTPGQGLQFLFEYFSETQRNKGNFPGRFSGRQFSNSRSEMNVSTLELGDSALYLCASSLVAPSYNEQFFGPGTRLTVL.

This clonotype appeared a few times. The rearrangement uses TRBV6-8 and TRBJ2-5; TRBD2 matches at 10 bases. The better agreement between TRBJ2-7 and the DNA end casts doubt on the J call. Germline values: CDR1 MNHGY, CDR2 SAAAGT. This CDR3 has 15 amino acids. The chain's CDR3 is CASSTGTSDSYEQYF. The CDR3, as DNA: TGTGCCAGCAGTACGGGGACTAGCGACTCCTACGAGCAGTACTTC.

V usage is TRBV7-3 and J usage is TRBJ2-6, with TRBD2 matching over 8 bases. With 4 bases clipped from V and 0 bases from J, the junction kept 5 bases outside the gene matches. Germline V lookup: CDR1 SGHTA, CDR2 FQGTGA. This CDR3 contains 17 residues. The CDR3 is CASSSVTSASGANVLTF. CDR3 coding DNA: TGTGCCAGCAGCTCGGTGACTAGCGCCTCTGGGGCCAACGTCCTGACTTTC.

This clonotype occurred once. This chain joins TRBV5-5 and TRBJ1-5; no clear D. This CDR3 has 12 residues. CDR1 SGHKS and CDR2 YYEKEE come from the germline V gene (reference sequence). The germline V and J ends were trimmed by 6 bases and 1 base, with 5 bases remaining between them. The CDR3 sequence is CASNSSNQPQHF. CDR3 DNA sequence: TGTGCCAGCAACTCCAGCAATCAGCCCCAGCATTTT.

This chain joins TRBV28 and TRBJ2-4, with D maybe TRBD2 (6 bases). The V and J ends lost 5 bases and 9 bases respectively, with 17 bases between them. The V gene's germline CDR1 is MDHEN and CDR2 SYDVKM. The CDR3 contains 14 residues. The CDR3 is CASSVYQGAGIQYF. The DNA for the CDR3 is TGTGCCAGCAGTGTATATCAGGGAGCGGGCATTCAGTACTTC.

This chain joins TRBV14 and TRBJ1-5; D is unresolved. CDR1 and CDR2 (germline): SGHDN, FVKESK. Trimming removed 4 bases from V and 7 bases from J, with 11 bases in between. This CDR3 spans 13 amino acids. The CDR3 region has the DNA TGTGCCAGCAGCCGCGGATTGGCCCAGCCCCAGCATTTT. Translated: CASSRGLAQPQHF.

The chain couples TRBV15 to TRBJ2-5; TRBD1 agrees at 8 bases. The CDR3 runs 14 residues. Trimming took 3 bases from V and 3 from J; bases not matched to a gene: 3. Germline CDR1 LNHNV, CDR2 YYDKDF (reference sequence). The CDR3, as DNA: TGTGCCACCAGCAGGGACAGGGCGGAAGAGACCCAGTACTTC. Protein sequence: CATSRDRAEETQYF. Using reference TRBV15 and TRBJ2-5 for the parts outside the CDR3, the full variable domain is DAMVIQNPRYQVTQFGKPVTLSCSQTLNHNVMYWYQQKSSQAPKLLFHYYDKDFNNEADTPDNFQSRRPNTSFCFLDIRSPGLGDTAMYLCATSRDRAEETQYFGPGTRLLVL.

This chain links TRBV20-1 with TRBJ2-7; 7 positions match TRBD2. The germline gives CDR1 DFQATT, CDR2 SNEGSKA (reference sequence). The CDR3 sequence is 12 residues long. Trimming removed 3 bases from V and 7 bases from J; junction bases left unmatched: 6. The CDR3 here is CSASQGLTEQYF. CDR3 in DNA: TGCAGTGCTAGCCAGGGACTAACTGAGCAGTACTTC.

The chain couples TRBV20-1 to TRBJ2-5; TRBD2 agrees at 12 bases. Germline CDR1 reads DFQATT; CDR2 reads SNEGSKA (reference sequence). This CDR3 comprises 15 residues. V was clipped by 6 bases and J by 11 bases; unmatched bases: 16. The CDR3 sequence is CSAHFRLAGVPEQYF. The CDR3 region has the DNA TGCAGTGCCCACTTCCGACTAGCGGGAGTTCCGGAGCAGTACTTC.

This chain links TRBV7-2 with TRBJ2-5; the D gene is possibly TRBD2 (8 bases). Trimming stripped 4 bases from V and 3 bases from J, with 18 bases between. Germline V gene lookup returns CDR1 SGHTA and CDR2 FQGNSA. The CDR3 runs to 16 residues. The DNA of the CDR3 is TGTGCCAGCAGCTCCCAGGGGGTAGCGGGAAAAGAGACCCAGTACTTC. This translates into CASSSQGVAGKETQYF.

This clonotype came up a few times. This sequence joins TRBV18 and TRBJ2-6; D gene unclear. Germline V CDR1 and CDR2: KGHSH, LQKENI. The CDR3 has 16 amino acids. Trimming removed 2 bases from V and 1 base from J, with 9 bases in between. The CDR3 DNA reads TGTGCCAGCTCACCAAGGACGCAGTCTGGGGCCAACGTCCTGACTTTC. Residues: CASSPRTQSGANVLTF.

J is TRBJ2-1 and V is TRBV27; the D gene is possibly TRBD1 (6 bases). Germline V gives CDR1 MNHEY, CDR2 SMNVEV (reference sequence). V lost 5 bases, J lost 6 bases, and 14 bases lay in between. The CDR3 extends over 14 amino acids. The CDR3 is CASSMTGAGNEQFF. The CDR3 nucleotides are TGTGCCAGCAGTATGACAGGAGCTGGCAATGAGCAGTTCTTC.

A few counts support this clonotype. V is TRBV10-3 and J is TRBJ2-7, with 9 bases aligning to TRBD2. Germline-derived CDR1 and CDR2 are ENHRY and SYGVKD. This CDR3 is built from 14 residues. V gave up 2 bases and J gave up 5 bases; unmatched junction bases: 4. CDR3: CAISETSGLNEQYF. DNA of the CDR3: TGTGCCATCAGTGAGACTAGCGGGCTAAACGAGCAGTACTTC.

Regarding this clonotype: The junction differs from germline at one of its ends, possibly a read error. The chain links TRBV20-1 to TRBJ2-5, with D perhaps TRBD2 (6 bases). TRBJ2-7 matches the DNA end more closely, so the J call is doubtful. There are 14 residues in the CDR3. CDR1 is DFQATT and CDR2 is SNEGSKA in the germline V gene (reference sequence). CDR3 coding DNA: TGCAGTACTAGAGGGTTAGCGGAGGGATACGAGCAGTACTTC. Translation gives CSTRGLAEGYEQYF.

This clonotype appeared a few times. This chain links TRBV20-1 with TRBJ1-2; D is undetermined. The germline gives CDR1 DFQATT, CDR2 SNEGSKA (reference sequence). Trimming cost V 3 bases and J 6 bases, with 14 bases left between them. The CDR3 has 13 amino acids. CDR3 region: CSARANSDNGYTF. The CDR3 DNA follows: TGCAGTGCTAGGGCGAATTCAGATAATGGCTACACCTTC.

The chain recombines TRBV5-1 with TRBJ1-2; TRBD1 matches 7 bases. Germline V CDR1 and CDR2: SGHRS, YFSETQ. There are 14 residues in the CDR3. After removal of 0 bases from V and 8 bases from J, the junction contained 7 bases not matched to a gene. The CDR3 sequence: CASSLDRGYEGYTF. CDR3 DNA sequence: TGCGCCAGCAGCTTGGACAGGGGATATGAAGGCTACACCTTC.

V and J are TRBV29-1 and TRBJ2-7; 13 bases line up with TRBD2. Trimming removed 8 bases from V and 5 bases from J; junction bases left unmatched: 6. This CDR3 region has 13 residues. CDR1 is SQVTM, CDR2 ANQGSEA, per germline. The CDR3 DNA sequence: TGCAGCACTGGACTAGCGGGAGTGGACGAGCAGTACTTC. Encoded protein: CSTGLAGVDEQYF.

The gene calls are TRBV27 and TRBJ2-3; D is possibly TRBD2 (5 bases). The V end lost 3 bases, the J end lost 14 bases, and 21 bases lay between the germline ends. Germline V lookup: CDR1 MNHEY, CDR2 SMNVEV (reference sequence). This CDR3 is 14 amino acids long. CDR3 nucleotide sequence: TGTGCCAGCAGTTTCCATCGGACTGGTGGATACGCGTATTTT. Translated, it gives CASSFHRTGGYAYF.

In this sample, this clonotype turned up a few times. The V call is TRBV2, the J call TRBJ2-4; maybe TRBD1 (6 bases). The end of the DNA aligns better with TRBJ2-7, so the J call may be wrong. The CDR3 contains 12 residues. Looked up from germline, CDR1 is SNHLY and CDR2 is FYNNEI. The CDR3 spells CASSPTGIEQYF. The CDR3 nucleotides are TGTGCCAGCAGCCCCACAGGGATCGAGCAGTACTTC.

This clonotype was observed a few times. This rearrangement joins TRBV28 to TRBJ2-7; D gene ambiguous. The CDR3 totals 11 residues. CDR1 and CDR2 from the germline V gene are MDHEN and SYDVKM. With 6 bases removed from V and 9 bases from J, the gap between germline ends came to 12 bases. CDR3 protein: CASRFSEAQYF. CDR3 DNA sequence: TGTGCCAGCAGATTCTCCGAAGCGCAGTACTTC. The full variable domain, completed using reference TRBV28 and TRBJ2-7, is DVKVTQSSRYLVKRTGEKVFLECVQDMDHENMFWYRQDPGLGLRLIYFSYDVKMKEKGDIPEGYSVSREKKERFSLILESASTNQTSMYLCASRFSEAQYFGPGTRLTVT.

This rearrangement joins TRBV14 to TRBJ1-6, with D unresolved. This CDR3 has 13 amino acids. The germline V and J ends were trimmed by 0 bases and 11 bases, with 8 bases remaining between them. Germline assignment: CDR1 SGHDN and CDR2 FVKESK. The CDR3 region is CASSQDLRTPLHF. CDR3 bases: TGTGCCAGCAGCCAAGACCTGAGGACACCCCTCCACTTT.

This clonotype was picked up a small number of times. The chain employs TRBV20-1 and TRBJ2-6; the match to TRBD1 covers 7 bases. Germline trimming cut 0 bases from V and 2 bases from J; bases unmatched to any gene: 10. The germline V gene encodes CDR1 DFQATT and CDR2 SNEGSKA (reference sequence). The CDR3 is 18 amino acids. CDR3 amino acids: CSARDPARGFAGANVLTF. The CDR3 DNA sequence: TGCAGTGCTAGAGATCCGGCCAGGGGGTTCGCTGGGGCCAACGTCCTGACTTTC.

This clonotype occurred a few times. This chain connects TRBV18 to TRBJ2-7; no clear D. Germline V gene data show CDR1 as KGHSH and CDR2 as LQKENI. Trimming shortened V by 2 bases and J by 5 bases, and 10 bases separated the two germline ends. The CDR3 is made up of 13 amino acids. CDR3 loop: CASSPGPEDEQYF. CDR3 sequence (DNA): TGTGCCAGCTCACCAGGGCCTGAGGACGAGCAGTACTTC.

This clonotype appeared a few times. The chain employs TRBV28 and TRBJ2-5; D gene ambiguous. V lost 6 bases and J 1 base, leaving 6 bases between the germline ends. The CDR3 length is 12 residues. CDR1 is MDHEN, CDR2 SYDVKM, per germline. The CDR3: CASRESQETQYF. CDR3 sequence (DNA): TGTGCCAGCAGAGAAAGCCAAGAGACCCAGTACTTC. Based on the CDR3 plus reference TRBV28 and TRBJ2-5, the full variable domain is DVKVTQSSRYLVKRTGEKVFLECVQDMDHENMFWYRQDPGLGLRLIYFSYDVKMKEKGDIPEGYSVSREKKERFSLILESASTNQTSMYLCASRESQETQYFGPGTRLLVL.

The rearrangement uses TRBV29-1 and TRBJ1-2; tentative D call: TRBD1 (5 bases). The CDR3 covers 13 residues. The ends were cut back, 5 bases at V and 4 bases at J, with 14 bases in the middle. Germline V gives CDR1 SQVTM, CDR2 ANQGSEA. The DNA of the CDR3 is TGCAGCGTTCCTCGGGGGATCGGCTATGGCTACACCTTC. Translated: CSVPRGIGYGYTF.

The chain uses TRBV19 and TRBJ1-1, with D uncertain. Trimming cost V 10 bases and J 3 bases, with 12 bases left between them. This CDR3 has 12 amino acids. In germline, CDR1 is LNHDA, CDR2 SQIVND (reference sequence). The CDR3 nucleotides are TGTGCCACCATCCGTTCGTACACTGAAGCTTTCTTT. It is translated as CATIRSYTEAFF.

The chain has TRBV29-1 and TRBJ2-5, with 8 bases lining up with TRBD2. V was pared by 7 bases and J by 5 bases, with 6 bases of the junction left unmatched. The CDR3 has 12 residues. Germline CDR1 reads SQVTM; CDR2 reads ANQGSEA. The CDR3 DNA is TGCAGCGCCGGGGGGGTCTGGGAGACCCAGTACTTC. Protein: CSAGGVWETQYF. Filled out from reference TRBV29-1 and TRBJ2-5, the complete variable domain reads SAVISQKPSRDICQRGTSLTIQCQVDSQVTMMFWYRQQPGQSLTLIATANQGSEATYESGFVIDKFPISRPNLTFSTLTVSNMSPEDSSIYLCSAGGVWETQYFGPGTRLLVL.

V gene TRBV4-2 combines with J gene TRBJ2-7; TRBD2 matches 10 bases. The CDR3 runs to 16 residues. J gave up 7 bases and V 1 base, and 10 bases lay outside the gene matches. Germline values: CDR1 LGHNA, CDR2 YNFKEQ. The chain's CDR3 is CASSQAWSSGSREQYF. The CDR3 region has the DNA TGTGCCAGCAGCCAAGCCTGGTCTAGCGGGAGTAGGGAGCAGTACTTC.

The chain has TRBV11-2 and TRBJ1-2; 9 bases line up with TRBD1. The CDR3 runs to 12 residues. Looked up from germline, CDR1 is SGHAT and CDR2 is FQNNGV. Trimming took 5 bases from V and 9 from J; bases not matched to a gene: 4. The CDR3 loop is CASSIGTGRYTF. As DNA, the CDR3 is TGTGCCAGCAGCATTGGGACAGGGCGCTACACCTTC.

The gene calls are TRBV24-1 and TRBJ2-1, with 10 positions matching TRBD2. The trim removed 7 bases at V and 7 bases at J, leaving 3 bases unmatched. The germline V gene has CDR1 KGHDR and CDR2 SFDVKD. The CDR3 is 13 amino acids. In DNA, the CDR3 is TGTGCCACCAGGAAGCGGGAGGGGAATGAGCAGTTCTTC. Its protein is CATRKREGNEQFF.